Given below is one TCR beta chain in context. The record originates from a study of OX40 agonist ivuxolimab in advanced cancers. The CDR3 sequence is 15 residues long. Germline lookup yields CDR1 MNHNY and CDR2 SVGAGI (reference sequence). The V and J ends lost 5 bases and 4 bases, in that order; junction bases with no gene match: 8. Exclusion of a patient followed from autoimmune disease history or systemic immunosuppression. TCRdb's table, derived via immunoSEQ multiplex PCR, lists solely in-frame clones and lacks some. The sample consists of about 95,000 clones, about 85% of them appearing once. The chain uses TRBV6-6 and TRBJ1-5; 7 nucleotides match TRBD1. The clonotype was recovered from an adult with an advanced solid tumor such as melanoma, head and neck, liver or kidney cancer. The material sequenced was CD4+ or CD8+ T cells sorted from blood, taken in a trial of the OX40 agonist ivuxolimab. The CDR3 bases are TGTGCCAGCAGTCCAACAGGGGTAGCTAATCAGCCCCAGCATTTT. It translates to CASSPTGVANQPQHF.